What follows are 16 T cell receptor beta chains derived from one specimen sequenced in a study of PD-L1 blockade in urothelial cancer (dated by TCRdb to the late 2010s). The sample's time point label, in plain terms: pretreatment peripheral blood. The library was generated by the immunoSEQ multiplex PCR assay. TCRdb mirrors the immuneACCESS table, restricted to in-frame sequences. Some clones are absent from its copies; in checked studies, under half trace to an unresolved V gene, and the reason for the others is unknown. This sample is represented by 43,000 or so clones; about 84% of them were singletons. Around 15% of the sample lies in the top ten. The specimen comprised PBMCs, sampled around atezolizumab (anti-PD-L1) treatment. These receptors were taken from a man aged 55 to 70 with urothelial cancer.

This chain connects TRBV5-1 to TRBJ1-1; TRBD1 matches 10 bases. Germline V gives CDR1 SGHRS, CDR2 YFSETQ. This CDR3 is built from 14 residues. V trimming: 4 bases; J trimming: 3 bases; junction bases outside the gene matches: 3. CDR3 in amino acids: CASSRQGADTEAFF. The CDR3 DNA follows: TGCGCCAGCAGCAGACAGGGGGCGGACACTGAAGCTTTCTTT. Variable domain in full (rest from reference TRBV5-1 and TRBJ1-1): KAGVTQTPRYLIKTRGQQVTLSCSPISGHRSVSWYQQTPGQGLQFLFEYFSETQRNKGNFPGRFSGRQFSNSRSEMNVSTLELGDSALYLCASSRQGADTEAFFGQGTRLTVV.

The V call is TRBV7-2, the J call TRBJ2-1, with TRBD2 matching 9 bases. The junction had 6 bases not matched to a gene; V was cut back by 3 bases and J by 0 bases. CDR1 and CDR2 from the germline V gene are SGHTA and FQGNSA. The CDR3 has 17 residues. The CDR3 protein is CASSFEIAGVSYNEQFF. CDR3 bases: TGTGCCAGCAGCTTTGAAATAGCGGGGGTCTCCTACAATGAGCAGTTCTTC.

The genes are TRBV6-1 and TRBJ1-3; 10 nucleotides match TRBD1. The germline V gene has CDR1 MNHNS and CDR2 SASEGT. The CDR3 is 13 residues long. The trim removed 6 bases at V and 7 bases at J, leaving 3 bases unmatched. The CDR3: CASRGQGRNTIYF. DNA for the CDR3: TGTGCCAGCAGGGGACAGGGGCGGAACACCATATATTTT.

The genes are TRBV7-2 and TRBJ2-7, with 9 bases fitting TRBD1. The CDR3 has 15 residues. The V segment lost 1 base and the J segment 13 bases; nucleotides outside the gene matches: 14. Germline V gene lookup returns CDR1 SGHTA and CDR2 FQGNSA. CDR3 bases: TGTGCCAGCAGCTTAGGCGCTGACAGGGGGGAACCGAAATACTTC. Translating gives CASSLGADRGEPKYF.

The V call is TRBV29-1, the J call TRBJ1-6; D perhaps matches TRBD1 (5 bases). Germline CDR1 reads SQVTM; CDR2 reads ANQGSEA. The CDR3 is made up of 14 amino acids. V gave up 5 bases and J gave up 5 bases, with 13 bases separating them. Written as DNA, the CDR3 is TGCAGCGTTCATATCGGGGGGAATAATTCACCCCTCCACTTT. It codes for CSVHIGGNNSPLHF.

The CDR3 DNA is TGTGCCAGCAGCCCGGGGTGGGAGACCCAGTACTTC. Translated: CASSPGWETQYF. This rearrangement joins TRBV2 to TRBJ2-5, with a tentative D call TRBD2 (5 bases). V lost 6 bases to trimming and J lost 5 bases, with 10 bases between them. CDR3 length: 12 amino acids. Germline loops: CDR1 SNHLY, CDR2 FYNNEI.

The V and J genes are TRBV7-6 and TRBJ2-1, with D maybe TRBD1 (6 bases). The CDR3 has 15 amino acids. V was trimmed by 5 bases and J by 1 base, leaving 12 bases between them. Germline assignment: CDR1 SGHVS and CDR2 FNYEAQ. This chain's CDR3 is CASSPQGGSYNEQFF. The CDR3 nucleotides are TGTGCCAGCAGCCCCCAAGGGGGTTCCTACAATGAGCAGTTCTTC.

This clone was seen just once. V is TRBV7-2 and J is TRBJ2-1; 8 nucleotides match TRBD2. Trimming at V came to 2 bases and at J to 8 bases, leaving 2 bases not matched to a gene. The CDR3 runs 13 residues. CDR1 is SGHTA and CDR2 is FQGNSA in the germline V gene. CDR3: CASSLMREDEQFF. In DNA, the CDR3 is TGTGCCAGCAGCTTAATGCGGGAGGATGAGCAGTTCTTC.

This clone was detected only once. The chain is built from TRBV6-1 and TRBJ1-2, with D perhaps matching TRBD1 (5 bases). The V and J ends lost 5 bases and 8 bases respectively, with 12 bases between them. Germline V gene lookup returns CDR1 MNHNS and CDR2 SASEGT. The CDR3 runs to 12 residues. Here the CDR3 reads CASSPAGLGYTF. In nucleotides, the CDR3 is TGTGCCAGCAGTCCCGCGGGGCTGGGCTACACCTTC.

This chain uses TRBV7-9 with TRBJ2-5; perhaps TRBD1 as D (6 bases). CDR3 length equals 14 residues. V was pared by 5 bases and J by 1 base, with 11 bases between. The germline gives CDR1 SEHNR, CDR2 FQNEAQ (reference sequence). The CDR3 loop reads CASSQTGRQETQYF. CDR3 DNA sequence: TGTGCCAGCAGCCAGACAGGACGCCAAGAGACCCAGTACTTC.

This chain uses TRBV10-3 with TRBJ2-3; TRBD1 might be the D (5 bases). V lost 3 bases and J lost 4, with 14 bases in between. The CDR3 is 15 amino acids. Germline-derived CDR1 and CDR2 are ENHRY and SYGVKD. The CDR3 nucleotides read TGTGCCATCAGTGATCCAGGGAAGTCGGCAGATACGCAGTATTTT. Its protein is CAISDPGKSADTQYF.

In regard to this clone: Its ends do not fully match the called genes, so a read error is possible. Additional DNA sequences in this sample encode the identical CDR3. This sequence joins TRBV4-1 and TRBJ1-4, with D possibly matching TRBD1 (6 bases). Germline values: CDR1 MGHRA, CDR2 YSYEKL. There are 15 residues in the CDR3. DNA of the CDR3: TGTGCCAGCAGCCAACCCACAGGGAATTTTGAAAAACTGTTTTTT. It is translated as CASSQPTGNFEKLFF.

The chain combines TRBV19 with TRBJ1-1, with TRBD1 identical over 8 bases. With 5 bases clipped from V and 12 bases from J, the junction kept 14 bases outside the gene matches. Germline V gene sequence: CDR1 LNHDA, CDR2 SQIVND (reference sequence). The length of the CDR3 is 14 residues. For the CDR3, the DNA is TGTGCCAGTAGTTCTCTTGGGACAGGTTTAGTCCCTTTCTTT. Its protein product is CASSSLGTGLVPFF.

The V gene is TRBV28, the J gene TRBJ1-5, with a weak D call TRBD1 (5 bases). Germline loops: CDR1 MDHEN, CDR2 SYDVKM. The CDR3 covers 13 residues. The germline V and J ends were trimmed by 3 bases and 7 bases, with 10 bases remaining between them. The CDR3 region has the DNA TGTGCCAGCAGTTTGGTGGGGGGACAGCCCCAGCATTTT. Amino acids: CASSLVGGQPQHF. Using reference TRBV28 and TRBJ1-5 for the parts outside the CDR3, the full variable domain is DVKVTQSSRYLVKRTGEKVFLECVQDMDHENMFWYRQDPGLGLRLIYFSYDVKMKEKGDIPEGYSVSREKKERFSLILESASTNQTSMYLCASSLVGGQPQHFGDGTRLSIL.

This chain connects TRBV5-1 to TRBJ1-2, with TRBD1 matching over 8 bases. The CDR3 runs to 16 residues. The germline V gene has CDR1 SGHRS and CDR2 YFSETQ. The J segment lost 4 bases and the V segment lost 4 bases, leaving 12 bases of the junction unmatched. CDR3 sequence reads: CASSPGTGGYVYGYTF. The CDR3 nucleotides read TGCGCCAGCAGCCCCGGGACAGGCGGTTATGTCTATGGCTACACCTTC.

This clone has more than one count but fewer than ten. The rearrangement joins TRBV5-5 to TRBJ1-1; TRBD1 agrees at 7 bases. After removal of 2 bases from V and 4 bases from J, the junction contained 2 bases not matched to a gene. Germline V lookup: CDR1 SGHKS, CDR2 YYEKEE (reference sequence). This CDR3 is 13 amino acids long. The CDR3 region has the DNA TGTGCCAGCAGCTTCGACAGGGCCACTGAAGCTTTCTTT. Its protein product is CASSFDRATEAFF. Looking up the rest from reference TRBV5-5 and TRBJ1-1 gives the full variable domain: DAGVTQSPTHLIKTRGQQVTLRCSPISGHKSVSWYQQVLGQGPQFIFQYYEKEERGRGNFPDRFSARQFPNYSSELNVNALLLGDSALYLCASSFDRATEAFFGQGTRLTVV.